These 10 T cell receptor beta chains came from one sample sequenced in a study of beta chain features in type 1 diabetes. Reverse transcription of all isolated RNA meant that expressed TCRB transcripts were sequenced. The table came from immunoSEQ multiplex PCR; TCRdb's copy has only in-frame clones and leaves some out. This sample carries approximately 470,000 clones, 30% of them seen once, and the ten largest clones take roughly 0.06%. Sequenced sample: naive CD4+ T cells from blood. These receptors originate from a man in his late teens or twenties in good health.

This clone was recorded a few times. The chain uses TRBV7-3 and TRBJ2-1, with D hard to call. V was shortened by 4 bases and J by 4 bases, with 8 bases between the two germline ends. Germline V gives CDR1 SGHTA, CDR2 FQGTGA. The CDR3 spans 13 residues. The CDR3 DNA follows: TGTGCCAGCAGCTCCTCATTATACAATGAGCAGTTCTTC. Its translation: CASSSSLYNEQFF.

CDR3 in amino acids: CAISEGRGLNIQYF. CDR3 DNA sequence: TGTGCCATCAGTGAAGGAAGGGGACTAAACATTCAGTACTTC. The chain joins TRBV10-3 to TRBJ2-4; D possibly corresponds to TRBD2 (6 bases). V lost 3 bases and J 6 bases, leaving 12 bases between the germline ends. Per germline, CDR1 ENHRY and CDR2 SYGVKD. This CDR3 has 14 amino acids.

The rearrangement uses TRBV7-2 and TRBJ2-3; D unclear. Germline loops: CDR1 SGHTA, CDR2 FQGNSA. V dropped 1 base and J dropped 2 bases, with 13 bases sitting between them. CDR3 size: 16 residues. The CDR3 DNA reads TGTGCCAGCAGCTTAGAAGGGCCACTCATCACAGATACGCAGTATTTT. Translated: CASSLEGPLITDTQYF.

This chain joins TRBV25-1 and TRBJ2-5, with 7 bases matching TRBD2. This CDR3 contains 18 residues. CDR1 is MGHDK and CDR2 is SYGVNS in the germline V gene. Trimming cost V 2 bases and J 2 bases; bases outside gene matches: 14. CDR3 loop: CASSEGASGDVNQETQYF. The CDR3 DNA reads TGTGCCAGCAGTGAAGGGGCTAGCGGCGATGTGAATCAAGAGACCCAGTACTTC.

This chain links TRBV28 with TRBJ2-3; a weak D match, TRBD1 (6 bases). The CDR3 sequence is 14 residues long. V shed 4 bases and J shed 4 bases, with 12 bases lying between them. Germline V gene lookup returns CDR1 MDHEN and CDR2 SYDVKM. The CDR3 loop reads CASSSGVGADTQYF. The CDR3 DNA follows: TGTGCCAGCAGTTCAGGGGTGGGCGCAGATACGCAGTATTTT.

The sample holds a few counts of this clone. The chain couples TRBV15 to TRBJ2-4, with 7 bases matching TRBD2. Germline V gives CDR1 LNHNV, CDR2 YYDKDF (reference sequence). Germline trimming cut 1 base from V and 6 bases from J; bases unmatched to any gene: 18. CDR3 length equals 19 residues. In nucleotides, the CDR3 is TGTGCCACCAGCAGAGCCCCTAGGAGCGGGAAGCCCTTGGGAAACATTCAGTACTTC. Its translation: CATSRAPRSGKPLGNIQYF.

The CDR3 DNA reads TGTGCCTGGAGTAACGACAGGCTCGATGGCTACACCTTC. Protein sequence: CAWSNDRLDGYTF. The genes are TRBV30 and TRBJ1-2; TRBD1 is a possible D gene (6 bases). Trimming took off 2 bases at V and 6 bases at J, with 13 bases between the two ends. Germline assignment: CDR1 GTSNPN and CDR2 SVGIG (reference sequence). The CDR3 runs 13 residues.

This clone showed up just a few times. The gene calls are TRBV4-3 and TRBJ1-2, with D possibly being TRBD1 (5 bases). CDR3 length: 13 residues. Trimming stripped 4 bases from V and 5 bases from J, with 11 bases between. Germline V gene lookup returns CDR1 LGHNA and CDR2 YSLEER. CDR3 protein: CASSPGTRYGYTF. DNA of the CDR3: TGCGCCAGCAGCCCAGGGACGCGTTATGGCTACACCTTC.

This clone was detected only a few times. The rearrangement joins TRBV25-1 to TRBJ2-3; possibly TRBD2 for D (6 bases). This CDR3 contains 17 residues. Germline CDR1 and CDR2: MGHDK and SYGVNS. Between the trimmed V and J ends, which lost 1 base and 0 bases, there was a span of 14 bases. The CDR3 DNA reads TGTGCCAGCAGTGAATCGACTAGAGAAGTAAGCACAGATACGCAGTATTTT. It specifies CASSESTREVSTDTQYF.

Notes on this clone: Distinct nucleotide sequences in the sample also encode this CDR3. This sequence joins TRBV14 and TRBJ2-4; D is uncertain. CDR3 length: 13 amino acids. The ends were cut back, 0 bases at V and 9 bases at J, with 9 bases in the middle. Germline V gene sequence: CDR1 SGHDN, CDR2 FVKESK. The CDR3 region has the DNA TGTGCCAGCAGCCAAGATGTGGGTGGCATTCAGTACTTC. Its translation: CASSQDVGGIQYF.